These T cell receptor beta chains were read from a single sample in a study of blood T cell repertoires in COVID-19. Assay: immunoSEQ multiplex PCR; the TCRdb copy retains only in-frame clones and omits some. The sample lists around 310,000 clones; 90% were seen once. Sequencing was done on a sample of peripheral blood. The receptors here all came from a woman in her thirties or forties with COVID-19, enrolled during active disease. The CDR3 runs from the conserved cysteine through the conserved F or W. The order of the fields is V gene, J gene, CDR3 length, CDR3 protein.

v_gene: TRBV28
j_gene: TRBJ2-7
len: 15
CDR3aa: CASSLKTGGTYEQYF

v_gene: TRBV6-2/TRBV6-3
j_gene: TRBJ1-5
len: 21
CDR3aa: CASSYDFLNRVERLSNQPQHF

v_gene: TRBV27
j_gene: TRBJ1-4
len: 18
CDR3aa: CASSFQPPQGQHTEKLFF

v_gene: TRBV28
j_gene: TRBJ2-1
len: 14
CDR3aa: CASSLTRAQDEQFF

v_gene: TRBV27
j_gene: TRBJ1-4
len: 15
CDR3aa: CASGKQGQANEKLFF

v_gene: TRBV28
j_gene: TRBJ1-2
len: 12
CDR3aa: CASHRQNYGYTF

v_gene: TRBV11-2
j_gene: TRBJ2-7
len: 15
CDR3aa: CASSLFILETYEQYF

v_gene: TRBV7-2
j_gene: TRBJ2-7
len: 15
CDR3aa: CASSAQGQGAIEQYF

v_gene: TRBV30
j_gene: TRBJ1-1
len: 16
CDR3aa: CAWSVPKGAVRTEAFF

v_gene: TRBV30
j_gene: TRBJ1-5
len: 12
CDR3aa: CAWSLGGQAQHF

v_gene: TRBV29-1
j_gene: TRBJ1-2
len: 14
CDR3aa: CSVEDSDRRYGYTF

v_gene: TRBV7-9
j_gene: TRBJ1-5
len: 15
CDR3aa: CASSMGQGGNQPQHF

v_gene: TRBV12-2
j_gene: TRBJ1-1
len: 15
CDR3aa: CASRLKGQWNTEAFF

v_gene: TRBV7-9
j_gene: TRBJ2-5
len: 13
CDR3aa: CASSPIGGETQYF

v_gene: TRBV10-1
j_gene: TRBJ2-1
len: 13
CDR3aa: CASSATGNNEQFF

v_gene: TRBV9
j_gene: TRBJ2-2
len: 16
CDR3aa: CASSPDSRANTGELFF

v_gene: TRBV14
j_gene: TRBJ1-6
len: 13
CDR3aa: CASSRKEAAPLHF

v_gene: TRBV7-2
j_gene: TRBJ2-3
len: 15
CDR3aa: CASSLTLSRTDTQYF

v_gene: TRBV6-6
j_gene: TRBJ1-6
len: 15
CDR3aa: CASSYAQGWDSPLHF

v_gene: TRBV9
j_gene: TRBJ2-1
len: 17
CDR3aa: CASSVGGSGGTWNEQFF

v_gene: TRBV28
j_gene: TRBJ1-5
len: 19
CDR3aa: CASSSGTGAGFRGNQPQHF

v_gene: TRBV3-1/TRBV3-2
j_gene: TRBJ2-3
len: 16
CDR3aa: CASSQLASGGTDTQYF

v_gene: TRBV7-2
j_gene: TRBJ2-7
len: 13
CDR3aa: CASSSRGHDEQYF

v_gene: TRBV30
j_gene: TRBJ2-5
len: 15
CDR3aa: CALRGGTNIKETQYF

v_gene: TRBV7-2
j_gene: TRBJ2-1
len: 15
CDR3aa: CASSSGTGGWNEQFF

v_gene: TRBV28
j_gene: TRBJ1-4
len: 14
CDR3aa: CASSLPQGNEKLFF

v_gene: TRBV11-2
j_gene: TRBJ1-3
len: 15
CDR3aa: CASSLMGREANTIYF

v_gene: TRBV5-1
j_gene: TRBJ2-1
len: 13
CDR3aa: CASSPGTDNEQFF

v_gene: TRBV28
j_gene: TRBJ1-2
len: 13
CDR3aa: CASSLPRHYGYTF

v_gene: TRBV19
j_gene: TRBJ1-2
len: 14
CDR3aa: CASSIGQANYGYTF

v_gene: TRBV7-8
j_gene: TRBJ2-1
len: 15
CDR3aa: CASSPRGPTYNEQFF

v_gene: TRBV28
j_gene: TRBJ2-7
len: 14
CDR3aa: CASSETQGTSEQYF

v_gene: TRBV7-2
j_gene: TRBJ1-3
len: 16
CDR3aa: CASSLARVGQGNTIYF

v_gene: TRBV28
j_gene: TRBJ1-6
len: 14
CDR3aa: CASSLSLSWSPLHF

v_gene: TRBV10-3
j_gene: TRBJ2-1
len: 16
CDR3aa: CAISESRGALYNEQFF

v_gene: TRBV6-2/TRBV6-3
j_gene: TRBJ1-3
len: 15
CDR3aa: CASSSSGYSGNTIYF

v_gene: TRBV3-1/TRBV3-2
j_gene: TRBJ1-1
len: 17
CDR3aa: CASSPRGRRYVNTEAFF

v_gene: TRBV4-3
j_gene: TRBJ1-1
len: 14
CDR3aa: CASSPSPQGPAAFF

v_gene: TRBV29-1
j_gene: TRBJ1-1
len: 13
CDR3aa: CSVAMWGGTEAFF

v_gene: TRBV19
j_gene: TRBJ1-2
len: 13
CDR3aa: CASSIGGGYGYTF

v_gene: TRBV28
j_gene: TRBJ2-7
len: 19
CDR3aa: CASSLKWLAGGGRLGEQYF

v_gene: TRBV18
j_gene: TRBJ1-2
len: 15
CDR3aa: CASSPLDSEFYGYTF

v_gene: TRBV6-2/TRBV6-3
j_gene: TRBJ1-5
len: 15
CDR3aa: CASSWTGALDQPQHF

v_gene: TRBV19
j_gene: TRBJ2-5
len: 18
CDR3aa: CASSIIGTSGGAGETQYF

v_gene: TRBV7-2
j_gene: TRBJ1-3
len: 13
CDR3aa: CASSYRTVNTIYF

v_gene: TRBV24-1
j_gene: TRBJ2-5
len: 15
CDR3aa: CATSDPGGPSETQYF